These 19 T cell receptor beta chains came from one sample sequenced in a study of Ad26.COV2.S vaccination and SARS-CoV-2 variants. The method was immunoSEQ multiplex PCR; TCRdb's version includes in-frame clones alone and lacks a portion of them. The table includes hundreds of thousands of clones, around 88% detected once. Treatment meaning: some 20 received Ad26.COV2.S at low or high dose, single or two shots; about 5 received placebo; per-sample allocation not given. Sampling took place 63 days after the first vaccine or placebo injection. Here the sequenced sample was peripheral blood, taken in a trial of Ad26.COV2.S vaccine versus placebo. These receptors came from a person aged 18-60 years who received the Ad26.COV2.S COVID-19 vaccine or a placebo.

This clone showed up just once. V usage is TRBV30 and J usage is TRBJ1-4; D unclear. V shed 5 bases and J shed 11 bases, with 15 bases lying between them. CDR1 is GTSNPN, CDR2 SVGIG, per germline (reference sequence). The CDR3 consists of 12 residues. In DNA form, the CDR3 reads TGTGCCTGGGTACCCCGGACCGGGAAACTGTTTTTT. Translation: CAWVPRTGKLFF.

The rearrangement joins TRBV10-3 to TRBJ1-1, with D uncertain. Trimming shortened V by 2 bases and J by 6 bases, and 16 bases separated the two germline ends. The CDR3 sequence is 15 residues long. CDR1 and CDR2 from the germline V gene are ENHRY and SYGVKD. The CDR3 here is CAISEVEAGESEAFF. The CDR3 DNA sequence: TGTGCCATCAGTGAGGTGGAGGCAGGAGAGTCTGAAGCTTTCTTT.

J is TRBJ1-1 and V is TRBV27; no definite D call. V shed 7 bases and J shed 0 bases, with 15 bases lying between them. Germline V gene data show CDR1 as MNHEY and CDR2 as SMNVEV (reference sequence). CDR3 length: 15 residues. In DNA, the CDR3 is TGTGCCAGCATTAAAGATGGTAAATTGAACACTGAAGCTTTCTTT. Protein product: CASIKDGKLNTEAFF.

About this clone: Other DNA sequences in this sample translate to the same CDR3. The chain carries TRBV2 and TRBJ2-3; 8 nucleotides match TRBD1. The CDR3 has 14 amino acids. Germline lookup yields CDR1 SNHLY and CDR2 FYNNEI. V lost 6 bases and J lost 1; bases outside the gene matches: 3. CDR3 sequence reads: CASSQTGGTDTQYF. Here the CDR3 DNA reads TGTGCCAGCAGCCAGACAGGGGGCACAGATACGCAGTATTTT.

The rearrangement uses TRBV5-1 and TRBJ1-3, with D possibly TRBD1 on 5 matching bases. The V end lost 0 bases, the J end lost 3 bases, and 10 bases lay between the germline ends. CDR3 length: 15 residues. The germline gives CDR1 SGHRS, CDR2 YFSETQ. The CDR3 region has the DNA TGCGCCAGCAGCTTGGGAGGGGCGGATGGAAACACCATATATTTT. Its protein is CASSLGGADGNTIYF.

This chain joins TRBV5-6 and TRBJ1-2; 9 bases are a match to TRBD1. The length of the CDR3 is 14 residues. Germline values: CDR1 SGHDT, CDR2 YYEEEE. Germline trimming cut 1 base from V and 5 bases from J; bases unmatched to any gene: 3. Here the CDR3 DNA reads TGTGCCAGCAGCTTGAGGGACAGGGATTATGGCTACACCTTC. It yields the protein CASSLRDRDYGYTF.

In its sample, this clone was seen once. The chain recombines TRBV4-1 with TRBJ1-5, with a tentative D call TRBD1 (5 bases). The length of the CDR3 is 15 residues. With 1 base removed from V and 7 bases from J, the gap between germline ends came to 14 bases. Germline V gives CDR1 MGHRA, CDR2 YSYEKL. CDR3 sequence: CASSQVHGGWQPQHF. DNA of the CDR3: TGCGCCAGCAGCCAAGTTCACGGGGGTTGGCAGCCCCAGCATTTT.

The chain carries TRBV7-9 and TRBJ2-5; D is perhaps TRBD1 (5 bases). CDR1 is SEHNR and CDR2 is FQNEAQ in the germline V gene (reference sequence). The CDR3 has 13 residues. V was pared by 8 bases and J by 2 bases, with 12 bases between. In DNA form, the CDR3 reads TGTGCCAGCGGCCTGGACACGCAAGAGACCCAGTACTTC. As protein: CASGLDTQETQYF.

The chain joins TRBV28 to TRBJ2-1, with 9 bases fitting TRBD2. CDR3 size: 15 residues. Trimming took 3 bases from V and 6 from J; bases not matched to a gene: 6. The germline V gene has CDR1 MDHEN and CDR2 SYDVKM. The CDR3 nucleotides are TGTGCCAGCAGTTTCTTAGCGGGAGTGGTCAATGAGCAGTTCTTC. This gives the protein CASSFLAGVVNEQFF.

In its sample, this clone was seen once. The rearrangement uses TRBV6-1 and TRBJ1-3; D possibly corresponds to TRBD1 (6 bases). The CDR3 is 17 amino acids. Germline assignment: CDR1 MNHNS and CDR2 SASEGT. V was shortened by 1 base and J by 0 bases, with 13 bases between the two germline ends. For the CDR3, the DNA is TGTGCCAGCAGTGAAGGGGGGGCGCCGAGCTCTGGAAACACCATATATTTT. Translation gives CASSEGGAPSSGNTIYF.

This clone has just a few counts. The CDR3: CASSESGGDTDTQYF. As DNA, the CDR3 is TGCGCCAGCAGTGAGTCGGGGGGGGACACAGATACGCAGTATTTT. V gene TRBV10-1 combines with J gene TRBJ2-3; 7 bases map to TRBD2. Germline lookup yields CDR1 WNHNN and CDR2 SYGVQD (reference sequence). The CDR3 has 15 amino acids. V dropped 0 bases and J dropped 2; count of bases not matched to a gene: 2.

Points on this clone: The same CDR3 also results from other DNA sequences found in this sample. The J gene is TRBJ2-5, the V gene TRBV12-3 or TRBV12-4, with D perhaps matching TRBD1 (6 bases). Trimming shortened V by 3 bases and J by 5 bases, and 10 bases separated the two germline ends. The CDR3 consists of 13 residues. This CDR3 reads CASSLGQGETQYF. The CDR3 region has the DNA TGTGCCAGCAGTTTGGGGCAGGGGGAGACCCAGTACTTC.

The chain is built from TRBV11-3 and TRBJ2-1, with 9 bases aligning to TRBD2. CDR3 size: 15 residues. Germline CDR1 reads SGHNT; CDR2 reads YENEEA. J gave up 7 bases and V 1 base, and 5 bases lay outside the gene matches. The CDR3 loop reads CASSLGSGGRNEQFF. The CDR3 DNA reads as TGTGCCAGCAGCTTAGGTAGCGGGGGTAGAAATGAGCAGTTCTTC.

The rearrangement links TRBV27 to TRBJ2-2, with 8 bases aligning to TRBD1. The germline CDR1 and CDR2 sequences are MNHEY and SMNVEV (reference sequence). V dropped 3 bases and J dropped 7; count of bases not matched to a gene: 10. This CDR3 contains 16 residues. The CDR3 DNA follows: TGTGCCAGCAGTTTCCCCAGGGGGCGCGCGATCGGGGAGCTGTTTTTT. Its translation: CASSFPRGRAIGELFF.

This sequence joins TRBV9 and TRBJ1-2; TRBD1 agrees at 7 bases. The CDR3 totals 14 residues. J was trimmed by 5 bases and V by 3 bases; bases with no gene match: 7. The germline V gene has CDR1 SGDLS and CDR2 YYNGEE. As DNA, the CDR3 is TGTGCCAGCAGCGACCAGACAGGGCCATATGGCTACACCTTC. Translation: CASSDQTGPYGYTF. Complete variable domain (other parts from reference TRBV9 and TRBJ1-2): DSGVTQTPKHLITATGQRVTLRCSPRSGDLSVYWYQQSLDQGLQFLIQYYNGEERAKGNILERFSAQQFPDLHSELNLSSLELGDSALYFCASSDQTGPYGYTFGSGTRLTVV.

The chain is built from TRBV2 and TRBJ1-1, with 11 positions matching TRBD1. The CDR3 covers 15 residues. Germline CDR1 is SNHLY and CDR2 is FYNNEI. V shed 5 bases, J shed 6 bases, and the junction held 8 bases outside the gene matches. CDR3 coding DNA: TGTGCCAGCAGTTTGGACAGGGGGCTTCGGTCTGAAGCTTTCTTT. Encoded protein: CASSLDRGLRSEAFF.

This sequence joins TRBV7-9 and TRBJ2-2, with D unresolved. Germline-derived CDR1 and CDR2 are SEHNR and FQNEAQ (reference sequence). Trimming took off 5 bases at V and 4 bases at J, with 14 bases between the two ends. This CDR3 has 15 residues. The CDR3 nucleotides are TGTGCCAGCAGCCCCCTCGCCGTTGGCACCGGGGAGCTGTTTTTT. Amino acids: CASSPLAVGTGELFF.

The V call is TRBV3-1 (or the pseudogene TRBV3-2), the J call TRBJ2-7; D is unresolved. V lost 1 base to trimming and J lost 3 bases, with 10 bases between them. Germline V gene data show CDR1 as LGHDT and CDR2 as YNNKEL (reference sequence). This CDR3 region has 14 residues. This CDR3 reads CASSQGSLDYEQYF. The CDR3 DNA reads as TGTGCCAGCAGCCAAGGATCCTTGGACTACGAGCAGTACTTC.

V and J are TRBV18 and TRBJ2-7; 9 bases map to TRBD1. Germline V lookup: CDR1 KGHSH, CDR2 LQKENI. The CDR3 consists of 15 residues. V lost 3 bases to trimming and J lost 3 bases; unmatched junction nucleotides: 6. Here the CDR3 reads CASSPGQGGGYEQYF. The DNA of the CDR3 is TGTGCCAGCTCACCGGGACAGGGCGGAGGCTACGAGCAGTACTTC.